This T cell receptor beta chain was obtained from a study of shared clonotypes between healthy human individuals. Measured with immunoSEQ multiplex PCR; TCRdb has only the in-frame clones, and not every one. The sample records about 1 million clones, around 76% being singletons. Trimming stripped 0 bases from V and 6 bases from J, with 7 bases between. This CDR3 has 13 amino acids. Germline V lookup: CDR1 SGHNT, CDR2 YYREEE (reference sequence). CD45RA-negative memory and CD45RA+ naive subsets were split from the CD4+ cells. The TCR was taken from a man between 18 and 35 years old in good health. Source material: memory CD4+ T cells sorted from blood. Regarding subset: CD45RA-negative fraction. The chain recombines TRBV5-4 with TRBJ2-1; D not certain. CDR3 nucleotide sequence: TGTGCCAGCAGCTTGGTGGGCCTCAATGAGCAGTTCTTC. Amino acids: CASSLVGLNEQFF.